Below, 30 T cell receptor beta chains from the same sample are listed, as sequenced in a study of shared clonotypes between healthy human individuals. Clones were sequenced by immunoSEQ multiplex PCR, and TCRdb holds only the in-frame ones, with some missing. The repertoire holds some 1 million clones, with 65% to 80% as singletons. The sample taken for sequencing was memory CD4+ T cells sorted from blood. Subset denoted: CD45RA-negative fraction. The source of these receptors is a man in his late teens or twenties in good health.

This clone has a single count. The rearrangement uses TRBV10-3 and TRBJ2-7, with D hard to call. V gave up 9 bases and J gave up 5 bases, with 11 bases separating them. This CDR3 has 11 amino acids. Germline V gene sequence: CDR1 ENHRY, CDR2 SYGVKD. The CDR3 reads CAIKSDHEQYF. CDR3 DNA: TGTGCCATAAAATCCGACCACGAGCAGTACTTC.

This clone was observed a few times. The rearrangement joins TRBV9 to TRBJ2-5, with 7 nucleotides matching TRBD2. With V trimmed by 3 bases and J by 5 bases, 10 bases remained unmatched. Germline CDR1 SGDLS, CDR2 YYNGEE. This CDR3 has 15 residues. DNA for the CDR3: TGTGCCAGCAGCGCCCGGGACTATCCTTCCGAGACCCAGTACTTC. As protein: CASSARDYPSETQYF.

For the CDR3, the DNA is TGCAGCGTCGAGGGACAGTATAGCAATCAGCCCCAGCATTTT. Protein sequence: CSVEGQYSNQPQHF. The J gene is TRBJ1-5, the V gene TRBV29-1, with TRBD1 identical over 7 bases. Trimming cost V 6 bases and J 0 bases; bases outside gene matches: 5. Germline CDR1 SQVTM, CDR2 ANQGSEA. The CDR3 has 14 residues.

The rearrangement links TRBV5-1 to TRBJ2-7; either TRBD1 or TRBD2 may fit D (6 bases each). Looked up from germline, CDR1 is SGHRS and CDR2 is YFSETQ. The CDR3 is 14 amino acids. Trimming took off 4 bases at V and 2 bases at J, with 13 bases between the two ends. This chain's CDR3 is CASSPGGKTYEQYF. CDR3 DNA sequence: TGCGCCAGCAGCCCCGGGGGCAAGACCTACGAGCAGTACTTC.

J is TRBJ2-6 and V is TRBV5-1, with D possibly being TRBD1 (5 bases). This CDR3 region has 17 residues. V was clipped by 0 bases and J by 2 bases, with 12 bases between them. Looked up from germline, CDR1 is SGHRS and CDR2 is YFSETQ. The CDR3 protein is CASSLDPSGPGANVLTF. The CDR3 DNA is TGCGCCAGCAGCTTGGATCCCTCAGGGCCTGGGGCCAACGTCCTGACTTTC.

The chain links TRBV18 to TRBJ1-4; 7 bases line up with TRBD1. CDR1 is KGHSH, CDR2 LQKENI, per germline. Unmatched junction bases numbered 13, after V lost 4 bases and J lost 11 bases. CDR3 length: 15 residues. The CDR3 protein is CASSRGDSLMRKLFF. The CDR3 DNA reads TGTGCCAGCTCACGTGGGGACAGCCTAATGAGGAAACTGTTTTTT.

The chain carries TRBV5-1 and TRBJ2-7, with 7 positions matching TRBD1. The CDR3 covers 14 residues. In germline, CDR1 is SGHRS, CDR2 YFSETQ. The junction had 6 bases not matched to a gene; V was cut back by 4 bases and J by 2 bases. The CDR3 reads CASSPGTATYEQYF. Written as DNA, the CDR3 is TGCGCCAGCAGCCCCGGGACAGCCACCTACGAGCAGTACTTC. Together with reference TRBV5-1 and TRBJ2-7, the CDR3 gives the full variable domain: KAGVTQTPRYLIKTRGQQVTLSCSPISGHRSVSWYQQTPGQGLQFLFEYFSETQRNKGNFPGRFSGRQFSNSRSEMNVSTLELGDSALYLCASSPGTATYEQYFGPGTRLTVT.

The rearrangement links TRBV9 to TRBJ2-5; 8 positions match TRBD2. Trimming took 4 bases from V and 3 from J; bases not matched to a gene: 17. The CDR3 runs to 18 residues. The V gene's germline CDR1 is SGDLS and CDR2 YYNGEE. CDR3 in amino acids: CASSPQTSEFPLEETQYF. The CDR3 DNA follows: TGTGCCAGCAGCCCCCAGACTAGCGAGTTTCCATTGGAAGAGACCCAGTACTTC.

V is TRBV10-3 and J is TRBJ1-3, with D perhaps TRBD1 (6 bases). V was shortened by 6 bases and J by 0 bases, with 6 bases between the two germline ends. The CDR3 runs 13 residues. The germline V gene has CDR1 ENHRY and CDR2 SYGVKD. CDR3 region: CAIRTGSGNTIYF. The CDR3 region has the DNA TGTGCCATCAGGACAGGCTCTGGAAACACCATATATTTT.

With regard to this clone: The sample holds other DNA sequences that translate to the same CDR3. The chain employs TRBV7-9 and TRBJ2-2, with 7 bases lining up with TRBD1. CDR3 size: 13 residues. From germline, CDR1 is SEHNR and CDR2 FQNEAQ (reference sequence). V lost 2 bases to trimming and J lost 6 bases; unmatched junction nucleotides: 0. CDR3 in amino acids: CASSLQGAGELFF. The CDR3 DNA sequence: TGTGCCAGCAGCTTACAGGGGGCCGGGGAGCTGTTTTTT. The variable domain in full, with the rest retrieved from reference TRBV7-9 and TRBJ2-2, is DTGVSQNPRHKITKRGQNVTFRCDPISEHNRLYWYRQTLGQGPEFLTYFQNEAQLEKSRLLSDRFSAERPKGSFSTLEIQRTEQGDSAMYLCASSLQGAGELFFGEGSRLTVL.

The chain employs TRBV30 and TRBJ1-1; D is ambiguous. CDR1 and CDR2 from the germline V gene are GTSNPN and SVGIG (reference sequence). There are 13 residues in the CDR3. V was cut by 4 bases and J by 7 bases, with 16 bases left in between. CDR3 DNA: TGTGCCTGGATAGTACAGATTCAAGGTGAAGCTTTCTTT. Amino acid sequence: CAWIVQIQGEAFF.

This clone was seen a handful of times. The CDR3 DNA reads as TGTGCCTGGAGTATACAGGGGGGTCAGCCCCAGCATTTT. Protein product: CAWSIQGGQPQHF. This chain joins TRBV30 and TRBJ1-5; TRBD1 matches 8 bases. CDR3 length equals 13 residues. CDR1 is GTSNPN and CDR2 is SVGIG in the germline V gene (reference sequence). V was clipped by 2 bases and J by 6 bases; unmatched bases: 3.

The chain links TRBV29-1 to TRBJ2-1, with unresolved D. Deletions cut 7 bases from V and 6 bases from J, with 10 bases between. Per the germline V gene, CDR1 is SQVTM and CDR2 is ANQGSEA. The CDR3 contains 11 residues. The DNA of the CDR3 is TGCAGCGCTGTAAGAAGCAATGAGCAGTTCTTC. This translates into CSAVRSNEQFF.

This chain connects TRBV27 to TRBJ1-4; 8 bases fit TRBD1. Germline CDR1 reads MNHEY; CDR2 reads SMNVEV (reference sequence). This CDR3 contains 15 residues. V shed 2 bases, J shed 5 bases, and the junction held 4 bases outside the gene matches. The CDR3 sequence: CASSLQGQDNEKLFF. As DNA, the CDR3 is TGTGCCAGCAGTTTACAGGGACAGGACAATGAAAAACTGTTTTTT. The variable domain in full, with the rest retrieved from reference TRBV27 and TRBJ1-4, is EAQVTQNPRYLITVTGKKLTVTCSQNMNHEYMSWYRQDPGLGLRQIYYSMNVEVTDKGDVPEGYKVSRKEKRNFPLILESPSPNQTSLYFCASSLQGQDNEKLFFGSGTQLSVL.

J is TRBJ2-7 and V is TRBV7-9, with TRBD1 as a possible D gene (6 bases). Germline loops: CDR1 SEHNR, CDR2 FQNEAQ (reference sequence). CDR3 length: 15 amino acids. V gave up 5 bases and J gave up 2 bases, with 16 bases separating them. For the CDR3, the DNA is TGTGCCAGCAGCCCAGAGGGACAACGACCCTACGAGCAGTACTTC. Amino acid sequence: CASSPEGQRPYEQYF.

The V call is TRBV9, the J call TRBJ2-2; 12 bases fit TRBD2. Germline CDR1 and CDR2: SGDLS and YYNGEE. The junction had 14 bases not matched to a gene; V was cut back by 8 bases and J by 6 bases. This CDR3 is built from 17 residues. The CDR3 region has the DNA TGTGCCAGTAGACCCTCCGCTAGCGGGGGGGCCCCCGGGGAGCTGTTTTTT. Translated: CASRPSASGGAPGELFF.

This clone showed up just a few times. The V and J genes are TRBV27 and TRBJ1-3, with TRBD1 matching over 10 bases. Germline loops: CDR1 MNHEY, CDR2 SMNVEV (reference sequence). Trimming removed 6 bases from V and 4 bases from J; junction bases left unmatched: 6. This CDR3 is built from 15 residues. The DNA for the CDR3 is TGTGCCAGCAGACCCGGGACAGGGGTCGGAAACACCATATATTTT. Amino acids: CASRPGTGVGNTIYF.

The DNA of the CDR3 is TGTGCCAGCAGTTCAGGGGGCACTAATGAAAAACTGTTTTTT. Protein sequence: CASSSGGTNEKLFF. J is TRBJ1-4 and V is TRBV6-1, with TRBD1 matching 8 bases. The J segment lost 2 bases and the V segment lost 5 bases, leaving 1 base of the junction unmatched. The CDR3 extends over 14 amino acids. CDR1 and CDR2 from the germline V gene are MNHNS and SASEGT.

This clone was found a few times. At the DNA level, this CDR3 is encoded by other sequences in the same sample as well. V gene TRBV11-2 combines with J gene TRBJ2-5; no reliable D call. Germline V gives CDR1 SGHAT, CDR2 FQNNGV. The V and J ends lost 2 bases and 5 bases respectively, with 3 bases between them. The CDR3 extends over 11 amino acids. CDR3 amino acids: CASSLQETQYF. The CDR3 nucleotides read TGTGCCAGCAGCTTACAGGAGACCCAGTACTTC.

The chain links TRBV7-2 to TRBJ1-5; the D gene is possibly TRBD1 (6 bases). V was pared by 5 bases and J by 6 bases, with 14 bases between. The V gene's germline CDR1 is SGHTA and CDR2 FQGNSA. The CDR3 is made up of 14 amino acids. This CDR3 reads CASSGRGGTQPQHF. The CDR3 DNA sequence: TGTGCCAGCAGCGGGAGGGGGGGGACTCAGCCCCAGCATTTT.

The chain uses TRBV30 and TRBJ1-2, with 7 bases that match TRBD1. The CDR3 totals 15 residues. Germline V gene data show CDR1 as GTSNPN and CDR2 as SVGIG (reference sequence). The V gene end was trimmed by 3 bases and the J gene end by 0 bases; junction bases not matched to a gene: 7. For the CDR3, the DNA is TGTGCCTGGAGAGTTCAGGGACAGACTAACTATGGCTACACCTTC. Amino acids: CAWRVQGQTNYGYTF. Full variable domain (rest looked up from reference TRBV30 and TRBJ1-2): SQTIHQWPATLVQPVGSPLSLECTVEGTSNPNLYWYRQAAGRGLQLLFYSVGIGQISSEVPQNLSASRPQDRQFILSSKKLLLSDSGFYLCAWRVQGQTNYGYTFGSGTRLTVV.

This clone was observed a few times. Other DNA sequences of this sample code for an identical CDR3. The gene calls are TRBV18 and TRBJ1-2; 9 bases align to TRBD1. The germline V gene encodes CDR1 KGHSH and CDR2 LQKENI. There are 15 residues in the CDR3. V was clipped by 3 bases and J by 5 bases; unmatched bases: 7. The CDR3 region has the DNA TGTGCCAGCTCACCCGGGGGACAGGGCGGATATGGCTACACCTTC. Its protein product is CASSPGGQGGYGYTF.

The genes are TRBV10-1 and TRBJ2-2; possible D gene TRBD1, 5 bases. Trimming left V 6 bases short and J 4 bases short, with 9 bases between. The CDR3 sequence is 13 residues long. Germline V gene lookup returns CDR1 WNHNN and CDR2 SYGVQD (reference sequence). This chain's CDR3 is CASREQVTGELFF. In DNA form, the CDR3 reads TGCGCCAGCAGAGAACAGGTCACCGGGGAGCTGTTTTTT.

This rearrangement joins TRBV7-2 to TRBJ2-5; the match to TRBD1 covers 7 bases. J gave up 2 bases and V 5 bases, and 5 bases lay outside the gene matches. Germline V gene lookup returns CDR1 SGHTA and CDR2 FQGNSA. CDR3 length: 14 amino acids. CDR3 sequence (DNA): TGTGCCAGCAGCCCTTGGGACAGACAAGAGACCCAGTACTTC. Translated: CASSPWDRQETQYF.

The chain is built from TRBV27 and TRBJ1-4; 9 nucleotides agree with TRBD1. The CDR3 spans 15 residues. Looked up from germline, CDR1 is MNHEY and CDR2 is SMNVEV (reference sequence). J gave up 7 bases and V 3 bases, and 6 bases lay outside the gene matches. The CDR3, as DNA: TGTGCCAGCAGTTTGCAGGGACAGGGAGGTGAAAAACTGTTTTTT. Translated: CASSLQGQGGEKLFF.

This clone was counted many times. This rearrangement joins TRBV7-2 to TRBJ2-7; D not certain. The ends were cut back, 5 bases at V and 7 bases at J, with 9 bases in the middle. CDR1 is SGHTA, CDR2 FQGNSA, per germline. CDR3 size: 11 residues. CDR3 protein: CASSRLWEQYF. Here the CDR3 DNA reads TGTGCCAGCAGCCGACTCTGGGAGCAGTACTTC.

The chain is built from TRBV11-3 and TRBJ2-1, with D perhaps assigned TRBD1 or TRBD2 (5 bases each). The germline V and J ends were trimmed by 1 base and 6 bases, with 13 bases remaining between them. From germline, CDR1 is SGHNT and CDR2 YENEEA. This CDR3 has 15 amino acids. The CDR3 region is CASSLVGEAGNEQFF. The DNA for the CDR3 is TGTGCCAGCAGCTTAGTGGGGGAAGCCGGCAATGAGCAGTTCTTC.

This clone was seen only once. V is TRBV7-9 and J is TRBJ2-2, with unresolved D. There are 16 residues in the CDR3. Trimming took 5 bases from V and 5 from J, leaving 18 bases between them. Per the germline V gene, CDR1 is SEHNR and CDR2 is FQNEAQ (reference sequence). The chain's CDR3 is CASSRSTVGGTGELFF. The CDR3 bases are TGTGCCAGCAGCCGCTCGACTGTCGGCGGAACCGGGGAGCTGTTTTTT.

V gene TRBV2 combines with J gene TRBJ2-2; D is possibly TRBD2 (6 bases). Germline lookup yields CDR1 SNHLY and CDR2 FYNNEI. Trimming stripped 4 bases from V and 3 bases from J, with 9 bases between. This CDR3 comprises 14 residues. The chain's CDR3 is CASSGGLYTGELFF. DNA for the CDR3: TGTGCCAGCAGTGGCGGACTATACACCGGGGAGCTGTTTTTT.

In this sample, this clone turned up a few times. The V gene is TRBV7-8, the J gene TRBJ2-7, with D tentatively TRBD2 (6 bases). From germline, CDR1 is SGHVS and CDR2 FQNEAQ. The length of the CDR3 is 16 residues. Trimming removed 2 bases from V and 2 bases from J, with 16 bases in between. The DNA of the CDR3 is TGTGCCAGCAGCTTACGGCTTCAGGGCGGGGCCTACGAGCAGTACTTC. Residues: CASSLRLQGGAYEQYF.